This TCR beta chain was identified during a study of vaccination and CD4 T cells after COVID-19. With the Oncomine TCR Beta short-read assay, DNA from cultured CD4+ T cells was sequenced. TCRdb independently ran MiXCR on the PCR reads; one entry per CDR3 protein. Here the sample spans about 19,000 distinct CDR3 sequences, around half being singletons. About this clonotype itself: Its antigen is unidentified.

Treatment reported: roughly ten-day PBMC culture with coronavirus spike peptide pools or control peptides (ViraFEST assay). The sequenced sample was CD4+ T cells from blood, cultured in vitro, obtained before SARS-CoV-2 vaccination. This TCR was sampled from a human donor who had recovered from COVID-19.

The CDR3 region is CASSGRSSGRGGTDTQYF. For the CDR3, the DNA is TGTGCCAGCAGTGGTCGGTCTAGCGGGAGGGGGGGCACAGATACGCAGTATTTT. The V call is TRBV28, the J call TRBJ2-3; 12 bases align to TRBD2. The junction had 10 bases not matched to a gene; V was cut back by 5 bases and J by 1 base. This CDR3 is 18 amino acids long. CDR1 and CDR2 (germline): MDHEN, SYDVKM.